The 5 T cell receptor beta chains below come from one sample, sequenced in a study of high-grade serous ovarian cancer treatment subgroups. Method: immunoSEQ multiplex PCR; TCRdb's copy keeps in-frame clones and lacks some. This table has under 10,000 clones, about 75% appearing once. Tumor samples were taken before definitive surgery or chemotherapy. The sequencing sample was made of tumor tissue. The receptors here all came from a human donor with high-grade serous ovarian cancer.

The V call is TRBV5-1, the J call TRBJ2-5; the match to TRBD2 covers 7 bases. Germline V CDR1 and CDR2: SGHRS, YFSETQ. J lost 1 base, V lost 3 bases, and 6 bases had no gene match. The CDR3 runs 15 residues. The CDR3 region has the DNA TGCGCCAGCAGCTGGTGGGGGGGAGTCCAAGAGACCCAGTACTTC. Protein: CASSWWGGVQETQYF.

The rearrangement joins TRBV4-1 to TRBJ2-2; D not certain. Germline loops: CDR1 MGHRA, CDR2 YSYEKL. This CDR3 is built from 17 residues. The germline V and J ends were trimmed by 1 base and 7 bases, with 19 bases remaining between them. The DNA of the CDR3 is TGCGCCAGCAGCCAAGGGTTGGCAGTGGGGTACATCGGGGAGCTGTTTTTT. Its translation: CASSQGLAVGYIGELFF.

The genes are TRBV5-6 and TRBJ1-1, with 7 bases aligning to TRBD1. Looked up from germline, CDR1 is SGHDT and CDR2 is YYEEEE. The CDR3 contains 17 residues. With V trimmed by 3 bases and J by 1 base, 12 bases remained unmatched. CDR3 loop: CASSSRVTGERNTEAFF. The CDR3 nucleotides are TGTGCCAGCAGCTCACGCGTTACAGGGGAGAGGAACACTGAAGCTTTCTTT.

This clone was counted only a few times. The rearrangement uses TRBV5-1 and TRBJ2-3; 12 bases are shared with TRBD2. CDR1 SGHRS and CDR2 YFSETQ come from the germline V gene. This CDR3 contains 17 residues. V trimming: 3 bases; J trimming: 3 bases; junction bases outside the gene matches: 8. CDR3 protein: CASSSEWTSGATDTQYF. For the CDR3, the DNA is TGCGCCAGCAGCTCCGAGTGGACTAGCGGGGCTACAGATACGCAGTATTTT.

V usage is TRBV7-9 and J usage is TRBJ2-5; D is unclear. Germline V gene sequence: CDR1 SEHNR, CDR2 FQNEAQ (reference sequence). The CDR3 runs to 13 residues. V lost 1 base to trimming and J lost 2 bases, with 5 bases between them. CDR3 region: CASSLESQETQYF. CDR3 nucleotide sequence: TGTGCCAGCAGCTTAGAATCTCAAGAGACCCAGTACTTC.